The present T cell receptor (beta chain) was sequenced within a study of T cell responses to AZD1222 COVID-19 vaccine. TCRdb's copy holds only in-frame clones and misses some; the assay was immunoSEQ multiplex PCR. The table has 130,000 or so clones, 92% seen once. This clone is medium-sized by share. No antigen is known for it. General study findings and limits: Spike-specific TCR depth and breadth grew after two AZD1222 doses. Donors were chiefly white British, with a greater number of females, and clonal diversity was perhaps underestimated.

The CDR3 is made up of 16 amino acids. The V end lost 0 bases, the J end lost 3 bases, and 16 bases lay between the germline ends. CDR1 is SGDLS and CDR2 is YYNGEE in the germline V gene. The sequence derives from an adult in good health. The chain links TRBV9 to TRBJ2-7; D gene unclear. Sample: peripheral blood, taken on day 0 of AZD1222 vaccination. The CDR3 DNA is TGTGCCAGCAGCGTAGGCCCGTCTCCGGTGGTCTACGAGCAGTACTTC. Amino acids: CASSVGPSPVVYEQYF.